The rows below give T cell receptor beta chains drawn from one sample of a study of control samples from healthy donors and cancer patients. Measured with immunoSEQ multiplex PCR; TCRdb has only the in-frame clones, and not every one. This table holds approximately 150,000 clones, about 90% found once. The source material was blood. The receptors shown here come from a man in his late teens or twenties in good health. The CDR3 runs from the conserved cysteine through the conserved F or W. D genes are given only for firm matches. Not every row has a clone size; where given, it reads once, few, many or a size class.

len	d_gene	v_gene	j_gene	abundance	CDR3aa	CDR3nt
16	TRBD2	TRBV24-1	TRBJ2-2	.	CATSDSGTSKTGELFF	TGTGCCACCAGTGATTCCGGGACTAGTAAGACCGGGGAGCTGTTTTTT
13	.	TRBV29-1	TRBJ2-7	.	CSVEARYRDEQYF	TGCAGCGTTGAAGCTCGTTACAGGGACGAGCAGTACTTC
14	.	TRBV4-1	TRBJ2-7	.	CAGSQVARIYEQYF	TGCGCCGGCAGCCAAGTAGCACGGATCTACGAGCAGTACTTC
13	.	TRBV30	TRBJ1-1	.	CAWSSRGHTEAFF	TGTGCCTGGAGTAGTCGTGGCCACACTGAAGCTTTCTTT
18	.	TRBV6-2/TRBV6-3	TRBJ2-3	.	CASSRLKGTGKLTDTQYF	TGTGCCAGCAGTCGTTTGAAGGGAACCGGGAAGCTCACAGATACGCAGTATTTT
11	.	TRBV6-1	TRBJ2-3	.	CASSEVDTQYF	TGTGCCAGCAGTGAAGTAGATACGCAGTATTTT
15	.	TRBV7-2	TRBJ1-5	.	CASSLVDISNQPQHF	TGTGCCAGCAGCTTAGTCGATATAAGCAATCAGCCCCAGCATTTT
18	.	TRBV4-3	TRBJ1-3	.	CASSQEVGTSVSGNTIYF	TGCGCCAGCAGCCAAGAGGTGGGCACATCAGTCTCTGGAAACACCATATATTTT
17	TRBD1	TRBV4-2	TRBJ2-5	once	CASSQDIKRDRGKTQYF	TGTGCCAGCAGCCAAGATATTAAACGGGACAGGGGTAAGACCCAGTACTTC
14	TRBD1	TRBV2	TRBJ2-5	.	CASRGQWSQETQYF	TGTGCCAGCAGGGGACAGTGGAGCCAAGAGACCCAGTACTTC
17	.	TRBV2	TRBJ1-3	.	CASSEWPTPSSGNTIYF	TGTGCCAGCAGTGAATGGCCCACGCCAAGCTCTGGAAACACCATATATTTT
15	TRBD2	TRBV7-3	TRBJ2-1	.	CASSPGTSGIGEQFF	TGTGCCAGCAGCCCCGGGACTAGCGGGATAGGTGAGCAGTTCTTC
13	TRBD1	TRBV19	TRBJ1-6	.	CASSSRDRGPLHF	TGTGCCAGTAGCAGCCGGGACAGGGGGCCCCTCCACTTT
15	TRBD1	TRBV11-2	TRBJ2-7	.	CASSLWGGQGYEQYF	TGTGCCAGCAGCTTATGGGGGGGACAGGGCTACGAGCAGTACTTC
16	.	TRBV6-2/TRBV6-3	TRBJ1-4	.	CASSSGRASTNEKLFF	TGTGCCAGCAGTTCCGGCCGTGCATCAACTAATGAAAAACTGTTTTTT
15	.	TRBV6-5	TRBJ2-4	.	CASSYSSRTDNIQYF	TGTGCCAGCAGTTACTCGTCTCGGACAGACAACATTCAGTACTTC
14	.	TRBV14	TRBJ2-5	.	CASSLGTLSGTQYF	TGTGCCAGCAGCCTCGGAACCTTATCGGGGACCCAGTACTTC
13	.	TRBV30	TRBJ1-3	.	CAWSRPSGNTIYF	TGTGCCTGGAGTCGGCCCTCTGGAAACACCATATATTTT
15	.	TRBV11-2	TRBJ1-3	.	CASSPGGGRGNTIYF	TGTGCCAGCAGCCCCGGGGGGGGCAGAGGAAACACCATATATTTT
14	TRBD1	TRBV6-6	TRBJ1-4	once	CASSPGQRNEKLFF	TGTGCCAGCAGTCCGGGACAGAGAAATGAAAAACTGTTTTTT
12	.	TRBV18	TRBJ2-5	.	CASSPRMETQYF	TGTGCCAGCTCACCGCGGATGGAGACCCAGTACTTC
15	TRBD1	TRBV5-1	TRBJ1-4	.	CASKGQGDTNEKLFF	TGCGCCAGCAAAGGACAGGGGGATACTAATGAAAAACTGTTTTTT
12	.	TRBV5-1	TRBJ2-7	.	CASSTGAHEQYF	TGCGCCAGCAGCACTGGGGCCCACGAGCAGTACTTC
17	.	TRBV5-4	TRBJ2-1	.	CASSPGPTPESYNEQFF	TGTGCCAGCAGCCCAGGCCCGACGCCTGAATCCTACAATGAGCAGTTCTTC
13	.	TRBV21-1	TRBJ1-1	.	CASVTTVNTEAFF	TGTGCCAGCGTGACCACAGTGAACACTGAAGCTTTCTTT
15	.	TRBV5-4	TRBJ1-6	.	CASSLDPGGNSPLHF	TGTGCCAGCAGCTTGGATCCGGGGGGCAATTCACCCCTCCACTTT
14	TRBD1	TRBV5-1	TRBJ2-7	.	CASSLGQGTGEQYF	TGCGCCAGCAGCTTGGGACAGGGGACCGGCGAGCAGTACTTC
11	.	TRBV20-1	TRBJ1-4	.	CSADTGRKLFF	TGCAGTGCAGACACAGGAAGAAAACTGTTTTTT
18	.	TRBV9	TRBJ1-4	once	CASSVGRTAQGGYEKLFF	TGTGCCAGCAGCGTAGGACGGACAGCCCAAGGAGGTTATGAAAAACTGTTTTTT
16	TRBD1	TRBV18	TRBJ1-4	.	CASSLRQGRTNEKLFF	TGTGCCAGCTCACTCAGACAGGGGAGGACTAATGAAAAACTGTTTTTT
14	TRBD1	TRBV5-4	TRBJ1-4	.	CASSLGQGNEKLFF	TGTGCCAGCAGCTTGGGACAGGGTAATGAAAAACTGTTTTTT
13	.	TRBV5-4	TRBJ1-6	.	CASSLAVESPLHF	TGTGCCAGCAGCTTGGCCGTAGAATCACCCCTCCACTTT
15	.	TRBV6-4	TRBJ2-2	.	CASNGVGANTGELFF	TGTGCCAGCAACGGTGTAGGGGCGAACACCGGGGAGCTGTTTTTT
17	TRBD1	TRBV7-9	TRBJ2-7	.	CASSPRDRLVGTYEQYF	TGTGCCAGCAGCCCCCGGGACAGGCTGGTTGGGACCTACGAGCAGTACTTC
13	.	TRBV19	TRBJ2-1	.	CATNFRENNEQFF	TGTGCCACGAACTTCAGGGAGAACAATGAGCAGTTCTTC
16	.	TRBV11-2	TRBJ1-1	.	CASRVTLGHRNTEAFF	TGTGCCAGCAGGGTGACTTTGGGCCACCGGAACACTGAAGCTTTCTTT
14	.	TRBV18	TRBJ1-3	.	CASSPPGRGNTIYF	TGTGCCAGCTCACCACCGGGGAGAGGAAACACCATATATTTT
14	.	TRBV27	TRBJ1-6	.	CASSLIGGETPLHF	TGTGCCAGCAGCCTTATCGGGGGGGAGACACCCCTCCACTTT
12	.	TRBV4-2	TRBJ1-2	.	CASSHGAGGYTF	TGTGCCAGCAGCCACGGGGCGGGAGGCTACACCTTC
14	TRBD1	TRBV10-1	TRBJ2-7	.	CASTHRDRGGEQYF	TGCGCCAGCACCCACCGGGACAGGGGTGGCGAGCAGTACTTC
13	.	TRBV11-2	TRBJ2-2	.	CASSVGSVGELFF	TGTGCCAGCAGCGTCGGATCAGTCGGGGAGCTGTTTTTT
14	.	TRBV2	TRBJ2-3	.	CASPRGRDSDTQYF	TGTGCCAGTCCTAGGGGGAGGGACTCAGATACGCAGTATTTT
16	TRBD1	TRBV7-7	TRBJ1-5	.	CASSSIRDRVYQPQHF	TGTGCCAGCAGCTCAATCCGGGACAGGGTCTATCAGCCCCAGCATTTT
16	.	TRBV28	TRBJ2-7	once	CASSLGAVRSSYEQYF	TGTGCCAGCAGTTTGGGGGCGGTCAGGTCCAGTTACGAGCAGTACTTC
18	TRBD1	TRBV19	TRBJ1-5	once	CANTHDRDRGYSNQPQHF	TGTGCCAACACACACGACCGGGACAGGGGGTATAGCAATCAGCCCCAGCATTTT
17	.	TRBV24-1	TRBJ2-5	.	CATSDLLGGGPRETQYF	TGTGCCACCAGTGATTTGCTTGGCGGGGGCCCCAGGGAGACCCAGTACTTC
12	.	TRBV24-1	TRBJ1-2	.	CATSPDGYGYTF	TGTGCCACCTCGCCAGACGGCTATGGCTACACCTTC
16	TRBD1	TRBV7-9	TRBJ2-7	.	CASSPSLRDRPYEQYF	TGTGCCAGCAGCCCCAGCCTCAGGGACAGGCCCTACGAGCAGTACTTC
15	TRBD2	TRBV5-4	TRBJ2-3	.	CASSLEMGGRDTQYF	TGTGCCAGCTCCCTTGAGATGGGAGGGAGAGATACGCAGTATTTT
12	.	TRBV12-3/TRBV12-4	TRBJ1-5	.	CASRASNQPQHF	TGTGCCAGCAGGGCGAGCAATCAGCCCCAGCATTTT
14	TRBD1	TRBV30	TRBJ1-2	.	CAWSRTGTGNGYTF	TGTGCCTGGAGCCGCACCGGGACAGGAAATGGCTACACCTTC
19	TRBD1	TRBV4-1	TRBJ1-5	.	CASSQGPGQGAMGHQPQHF	TGCGCCAGCAGCCAAGGACCCGGACAGGGGGCGATGGGACATCAGCCCCAGCATTTT